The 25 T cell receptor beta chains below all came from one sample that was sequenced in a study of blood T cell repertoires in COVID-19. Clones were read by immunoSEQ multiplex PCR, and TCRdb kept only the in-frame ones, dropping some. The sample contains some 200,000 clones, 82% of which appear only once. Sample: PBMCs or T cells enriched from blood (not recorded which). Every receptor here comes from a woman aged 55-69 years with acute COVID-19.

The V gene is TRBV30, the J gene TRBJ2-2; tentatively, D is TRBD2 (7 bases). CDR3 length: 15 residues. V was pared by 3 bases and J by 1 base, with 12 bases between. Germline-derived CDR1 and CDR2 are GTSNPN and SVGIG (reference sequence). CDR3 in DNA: TGTGCCTGGAGGAGCGGGACACTGAACACCGGGGAGCTGTTTTTT. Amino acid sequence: CAWRSGTLNTGELFF.

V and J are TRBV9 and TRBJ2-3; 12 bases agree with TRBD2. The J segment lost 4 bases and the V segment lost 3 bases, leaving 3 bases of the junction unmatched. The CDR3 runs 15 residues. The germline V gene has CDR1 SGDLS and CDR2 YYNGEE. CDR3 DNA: TGTGCCAGCAGCGAGACTAGCGGGGGTCCAGATACGCAGTATTTT. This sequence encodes CASSETSGGPDTQYF.

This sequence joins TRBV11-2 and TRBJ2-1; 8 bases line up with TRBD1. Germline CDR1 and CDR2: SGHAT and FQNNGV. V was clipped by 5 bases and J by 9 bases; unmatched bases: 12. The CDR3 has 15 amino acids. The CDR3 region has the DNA TGTGCCAGCAGCCCCGCCCGGGGACAGGCTAGTGAGCAGTTCTTC. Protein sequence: CASSPARGQASEQFF. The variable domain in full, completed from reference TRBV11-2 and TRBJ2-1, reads EAGVAQSPRYKIIEKRQSVAFWCNPISGHATLYWYQQILGQGPKLLIQFQNNGVVDDSQLPKDRFSAERLKGVDSTLKIQPAKLEDSAVYLCASSPARGQASEQFFGPGTRLTVL.

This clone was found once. The CDR3 DNA follows: TGTGCCAGCAGTGAAATGTCAGGGGGCTGGTCGTCCTACGAGCAGTACGTC. Translating it yields CASSEMSGGWSSYEQYV. The chain carries TRBV6-1 and TRBJ2-7; TRBD1 matches at 8 bases. CDR1 is MNHNS, CDR2 SASEGT, per germline. The CDR3 has 17 amino acids. With 2 bases clipped from V and 1 base from J, the junction kept 10 bases outside the gene matches.

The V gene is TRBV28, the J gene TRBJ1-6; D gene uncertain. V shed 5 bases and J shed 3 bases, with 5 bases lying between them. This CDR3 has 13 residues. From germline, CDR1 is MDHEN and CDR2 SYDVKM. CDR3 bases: TGTGCCAGCAGTCTCCGCTATAATTCACCCCTCCACTTT. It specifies CASSLRYNSPLHF. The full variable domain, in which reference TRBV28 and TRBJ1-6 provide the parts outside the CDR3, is DVKVTQSSRYLVKRTGEKVFLECVQDMDHENMFWYRQDPGLGLRLIYFSYDVKMKEKGDIPEGYSVSREKKERFSLILESASTNQTSMYLCASSLRYNSPLHFGNGTRLTVT.

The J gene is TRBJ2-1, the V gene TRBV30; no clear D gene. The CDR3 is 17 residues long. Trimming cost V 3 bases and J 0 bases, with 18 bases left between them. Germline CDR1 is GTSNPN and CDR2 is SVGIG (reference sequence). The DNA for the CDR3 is TGTGCCTGGAGGGGTACCCTGGAGAGAAGCTCCTACAATGAGCAGTTCTTC. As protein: CAWRGTLERSSYNEQFF. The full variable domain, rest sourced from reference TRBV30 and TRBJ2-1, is SQTIHQWPATLVQPVGSPLSLECTVEGTSNPNLYWYRQAAGRGLQLLFYSVGIGQISSEVPQNLSASRPQDRQFILSSKKLLLSDSGFYLCAWRGTLERSSYNEQFFGPGTRLTVL.

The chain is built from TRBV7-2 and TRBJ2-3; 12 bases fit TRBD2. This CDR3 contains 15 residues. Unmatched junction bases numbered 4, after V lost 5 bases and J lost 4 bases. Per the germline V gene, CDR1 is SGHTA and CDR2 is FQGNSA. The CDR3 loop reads CASSLTSGSSDTQYF. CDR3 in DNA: TGTGCCAGCAGCCTGACTAGCGGGAGTTCAGATACGCAGTATTTT.

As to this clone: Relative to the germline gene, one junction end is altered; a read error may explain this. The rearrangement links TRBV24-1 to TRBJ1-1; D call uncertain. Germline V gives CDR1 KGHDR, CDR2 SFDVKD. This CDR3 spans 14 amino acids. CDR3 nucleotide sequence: TGTGCCACCAGTGATTCCGGGAGAAACACTAAAGCTTTCTTT. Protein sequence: CATSDSGRNTKAFF.

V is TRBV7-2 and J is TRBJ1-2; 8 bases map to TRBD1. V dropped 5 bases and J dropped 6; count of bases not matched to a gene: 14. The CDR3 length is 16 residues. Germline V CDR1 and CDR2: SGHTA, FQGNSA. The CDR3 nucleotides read TGTGCCAGCAGCCAAACGGGACAGGCGACTGGGAATGGCTACACCTTC. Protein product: CASSQTGQATGNGYTF.

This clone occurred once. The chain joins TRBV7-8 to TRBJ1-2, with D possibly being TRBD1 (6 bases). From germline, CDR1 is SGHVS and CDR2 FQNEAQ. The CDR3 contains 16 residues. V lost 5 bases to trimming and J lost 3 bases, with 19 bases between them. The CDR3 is CASSKTGFQMDYGYTF. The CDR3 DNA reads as TGTGCCAGCAGCAAGACAGGTTTCCAAATGGACTATGGCTACACCTTC.

Written as DNA, the CDR3 is TGTGCCAGCGGACTAGGCAGGGGTTCCTACAATGAGCAGTTCTTC. This encodes CASGLGRGSYNEQFF. The genes are TRBV6-5 and TRBJ2-1; D might be TRBD2 (7 bases). V dropped 8 bases and J dropped 1 base, with 15 bases sitting between them. The CDR3 has 15 amino acids. Germline V gene data show CDR1 as MNHEY and CDR2 as SVGAGI.

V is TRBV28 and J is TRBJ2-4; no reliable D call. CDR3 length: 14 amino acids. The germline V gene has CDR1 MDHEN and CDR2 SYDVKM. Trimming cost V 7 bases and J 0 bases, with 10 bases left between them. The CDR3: CASIASGAKNIQYF. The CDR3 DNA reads TGTGCCAGCATTGCCTCAGGAGCCAAAAACATTCAGTACTTC. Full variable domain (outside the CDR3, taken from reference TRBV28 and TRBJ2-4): DVKVTQSSRYLVKRTGEKVFLECVQDMDHENMFWYRQDPGLGLRLIYFSYDVKMKEKGDIPEGYSVSREKKERFSLILESASTNQTSMYLCASIASGAKNIQYFGAGTRLSVL.

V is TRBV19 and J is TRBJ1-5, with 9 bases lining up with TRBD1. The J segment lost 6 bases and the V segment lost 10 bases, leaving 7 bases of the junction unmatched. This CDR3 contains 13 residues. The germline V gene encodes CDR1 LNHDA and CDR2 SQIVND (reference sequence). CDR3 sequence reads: CATIDRGSQPQHF. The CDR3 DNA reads TGTGCCACCATCGACAGGGGGAGTCAGCCCCAGCATTTT.

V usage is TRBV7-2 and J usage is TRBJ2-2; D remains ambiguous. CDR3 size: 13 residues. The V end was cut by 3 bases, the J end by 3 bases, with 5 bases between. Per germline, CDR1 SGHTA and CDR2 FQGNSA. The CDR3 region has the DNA TGTGCCAGCAGCTTCCGGTACACCGGGGAGCTGTTTTTT. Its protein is CASSFRYTGELFF.

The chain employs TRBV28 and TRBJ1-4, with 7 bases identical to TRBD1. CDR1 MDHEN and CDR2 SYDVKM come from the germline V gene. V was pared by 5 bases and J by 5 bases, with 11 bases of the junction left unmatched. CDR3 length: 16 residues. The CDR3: CASSPRQGRANEKLFF. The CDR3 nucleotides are TGTGCCAGCAGTCCTCGACAGGGTCGGGCGAATGAAAAACTGTTTTTT.

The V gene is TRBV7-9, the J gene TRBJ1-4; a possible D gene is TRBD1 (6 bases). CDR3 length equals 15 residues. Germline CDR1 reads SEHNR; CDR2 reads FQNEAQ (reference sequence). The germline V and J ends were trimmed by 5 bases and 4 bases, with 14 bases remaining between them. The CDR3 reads CASSTKQGGNEKLFF. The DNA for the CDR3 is TGTGCCAGCAGCACCAAACAGGGCGGTAATGAAAAACTGTTTTTT.

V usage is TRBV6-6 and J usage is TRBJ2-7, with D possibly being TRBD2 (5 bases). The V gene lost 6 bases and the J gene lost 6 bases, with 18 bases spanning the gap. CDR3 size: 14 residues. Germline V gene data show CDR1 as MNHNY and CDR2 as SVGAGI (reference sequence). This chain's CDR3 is CASRWTPRRLEQYF. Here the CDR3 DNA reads TGTGCCAGCAGGTGGACTCCAAGAAGGCTCGAGCAGTACTTC.

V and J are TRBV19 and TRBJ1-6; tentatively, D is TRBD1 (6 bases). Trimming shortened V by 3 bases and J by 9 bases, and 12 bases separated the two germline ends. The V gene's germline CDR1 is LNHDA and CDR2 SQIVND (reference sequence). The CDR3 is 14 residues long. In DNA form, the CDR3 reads TGTGCCAGTAGTATGGCAGGGGAAAGTTCACCCCTCCACTTT. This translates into CASSMAGESSPLHF.

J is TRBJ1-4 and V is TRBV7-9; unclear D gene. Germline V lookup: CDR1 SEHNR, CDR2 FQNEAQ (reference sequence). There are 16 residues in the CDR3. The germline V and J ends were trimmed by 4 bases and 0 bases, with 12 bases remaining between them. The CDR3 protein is CASSSSGFATNEKLFF. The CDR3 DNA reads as TGTGCCAGCAGCTCATCAGGATTTGCAACTAATGAAAAACTGTTTTTT.

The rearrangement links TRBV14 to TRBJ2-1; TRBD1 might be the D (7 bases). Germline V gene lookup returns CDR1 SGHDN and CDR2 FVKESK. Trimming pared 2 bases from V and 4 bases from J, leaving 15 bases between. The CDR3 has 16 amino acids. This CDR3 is CASSQFSGGLYNEQFF. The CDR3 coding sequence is TGTGCCAGCAGCCAATTTTCAGGGGGACTGTACAATGAGCAGTTCTTC.

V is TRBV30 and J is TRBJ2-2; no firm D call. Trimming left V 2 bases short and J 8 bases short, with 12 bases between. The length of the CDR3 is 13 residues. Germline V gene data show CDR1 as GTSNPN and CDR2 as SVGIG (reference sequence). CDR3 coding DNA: TGTGCCTGGAGTCGTGCTTTCCGGGGGGAGCTGTTTTTT. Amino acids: CAWSRAFRGELFF. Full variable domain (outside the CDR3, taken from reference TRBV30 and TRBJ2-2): SQTIHQWPATLVQPVGSPLSLECTVEGTSNPNLYWYRQAAGRGLQLLFYSVGIGQISSEVPQNLSASRPQDRQFILSSKKLLLSDSGFYLCAWSRAFRGELFFGEGSRLTVL.

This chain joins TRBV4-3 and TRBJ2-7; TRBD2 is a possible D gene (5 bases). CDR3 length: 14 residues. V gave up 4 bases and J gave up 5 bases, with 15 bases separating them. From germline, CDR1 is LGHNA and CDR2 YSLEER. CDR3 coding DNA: TGCGCCAGCAGCCTGGACTTGGGGTCCCACGAGCAGTACTTC. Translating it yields CASSLDLGSHEQYF.

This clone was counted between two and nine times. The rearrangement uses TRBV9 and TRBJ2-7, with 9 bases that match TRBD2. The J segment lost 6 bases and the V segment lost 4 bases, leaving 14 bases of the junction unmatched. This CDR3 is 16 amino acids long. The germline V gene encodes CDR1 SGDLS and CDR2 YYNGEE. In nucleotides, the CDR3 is TGTGCCAGCAGCCCTTTAGCGGGAGAGTGGCATGGCGAGCAGTACTTC. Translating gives CASSPLAGEWHGEQYF.

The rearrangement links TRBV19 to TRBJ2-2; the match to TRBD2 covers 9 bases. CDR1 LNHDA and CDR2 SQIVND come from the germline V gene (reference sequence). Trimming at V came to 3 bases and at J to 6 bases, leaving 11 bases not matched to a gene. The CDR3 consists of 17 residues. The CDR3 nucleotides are TGTGCCAGTAGTATGGTTCTAGCGGGATGGGGACCCGGGGAGCTGTTTTTT. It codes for CASSMVLAGWGPGELFF.

As DNA, the CDR3 is TGTGCCAGCAGTGGGGCCAGGGGTCGGGAAAACATTCAGTACTTC. It encodes CASSGARGRENIQYF. This chain connects TRBV2 to TRBJ2-4; maybe TRBD1 (6 bases). The V and J ends lost 4 bases and 5 bases respectively, with 15 bases between them. Germline lookup yields CDR1 SNHLY and CDR2 FYNNEI. The CDR3 length is 15 residues.